The source of this T cell receptor (beta chain) is a study of blood T cell repertoires in COVID-19. Looking at the study overall: Material from acute and convalescent COVID-19 was sourced from the United States, Italy and Spain. PBMCs, B-cell-depleted T cells, or T cells were the source of the cDNA or gDNA that made up the material.

As handled by the study authors: By means of reference gene primer amplification, nucleated cell counts were estimated. Here immunoSEQ multiplex PCR was the method, and the copy in TCRdb shows in-frame clones only, minus some. The V and J calls and the clone size are those of that table, but D and trimming were determined from the DNA. The table records approximately 330,000 clones, 80% to 90% of them present only once. One Seattle source followed patients from active infection through their disease course. CDR3 length: 14 residues. The V end was cut by 0 bases, the J end by 2 bases, with 8 bases between. Germline loops: CDR1 MNHEY, CDR2 SVGAGI.

The chain recombines TRBV6-5 with TRBJ2-7, with D perhaps matching TRBD2 (5 bases). Material for sequencing was peripheral blood. The sequence was obtained from a man aged 25-45 years with COVID-19, enrolled during active disease. This CDR3 reads CASSYSLEAYEQYF. The CDR3, as DNA: TGTGCCAGCAGTTACTCGTTGGAGGCCTACGAGCAGTACTTC.